Below are 12 T cell receptor beta chains sequenced from a single sample in a study of cytomegalovirus exposure and HLA in healthy donors. The PCR was carried out with 60 Vbeta primers and 13 Jbeta primers. This table comes from immunoSEQ multiplex PCR, and its TCRdb copy is limited to in-frame clones, with some not included. The repertoire holds about 170,000 clones, with 70% to 90% as singletons. Sequenced input: PBMCs. These receptors all stem from a young man in good health and CMV-seropositive.

Comments on this clone: In the same sample, other DNA sequences code for this CDR3. The J gene is TRBJ1-2, the V gene TRBV10-3; no definite D call. The CDR3 totals 14 residues. Germline lookup yields CDR1 ENHRY and CDR2 SYGVKD. The V gene lost 0 bases and the J gene lost 2 bases, with 7 bases spanning the gap. CDR3 protein: CAISESTENYGYTF. CDR3 nucleotides: TGTGCCATCAGTGAGTCGACGGAGAACTATGGCTACACCTTC.

The CDR3 sequence: CASSAAEHTIYF. In DNA, the CDR3 is TGTGCCAGCAGTGCGGCAGAGCACACCATATATTTT. The chain recombines TRBV28 with TRBJ1-3; D is ambiguous. Germline assignment: CDR1 MDHEN and CDR2 SYDVKM. This CDR3 is built from 12 residues. The V and J ends lost 5 bases and 8 bases respectively, with 10 bases between them.

V is TRBV5-6 and J is TRBJ1-2; maybe TRBD1 (6 bases). Germline V gene lookup returns CDR1 SGHDT and CDR2 YYEEEE. The CDR3 is 14 residues long. The germline V and J ends were trimmed by 6 bases and 6 bases, with 18 bases remaining between them. CDR3 loop: CASTLGRGRNGYTF. CDR3 nucleotide sequence: TGTGCCAGCACCCTAGGCAGGGGACGGAATGGCTACACCTTC.

This clone has just a few counts. V gene TRBV7-2 combines with J gene TRBJ1-1; 9 nucleotides match TRBD1. Germline values: CDR1 SGHTA, CDR2 FQGNSA. The CDR3 length is 15 residues. Trimming removed 5 bases from V and 5 bases from J; junction bases left unmatched: 9. The CDR3 nucleotides are TGTGCCAGCAGCCGGATCGGACAGGGGTGGACTGAAGCTTTCTTT. Protein sequence: CASSRIGQGWTEAFF. Together with reference TRBV7-2 and TRBJ1-1, the CDR3 gives the full variable domain: GAGVSQSPSNKVTEKGKDVELRCDPISGHTALYWYRQSLGQGLEFLIYFQGNSAPDKSGLPSDRFSAERTGGSVSTLTIQRTQQEDSAVYLCASSRIGQGWTEAFFGQGTRLTVV.

This chain joins TRBV7-2 and TRBJ2-2, with 12 nucleotides matching TRBD2. Germline V lookup: CDR1 SGHTA, CDR2 FQGNSA. The CDR3 has 17 amino acids. After removal of 5 bases from V and 3 bases from J, the junction contained 7 bases not matched to a gene. For the CDR3, the DNA is TGTGCCAGCAGCGCCCGACTAGCGGGAGTGGACACCGGGGAGCTGTTTTTT. This encodes CASSARLAGVDTGELFF. Full variable domain (missing parts from reference TRBV7-2 and TRBJ2-2): GAGVSQSPSNKVTEKGKDVELRCDPISGHTALYWYRQSLGQGLEFLIYFQGNSAPDKSGLPSDRFSAERTGGSVSTLTIQRTQQEDSAVYLCASSARLAGVDTGELFFGEGSRLTVL.

This chain joins TRBV18 and TRBJ2-5; 7 bases match TRBD1. The end of the DNA fits TRBJ2-7 better, so the J call may be wrong. The CDR3 has 16 residues. Germline V CDR1 and CDR2: KGHSH, LQKENI. DNA for the CDR3: TGTGCCAGCTCACCAAACCCCGGGACAGCAGACTACGAGCAGTACTTC. Encoded protein: CASSPNPGTADYEQYF.

The rearrangement links TRBV11-3 to TRBJ2-1; TRBD1 aligns across 7 bases. The ends lost 4 bases at V and 6 bases at J; junction bases unmatched: 9. Germline-derived CDR1 and CDR2 are SGHNT and YENEEA. CDR3 length equals 15 residues. The CDR3 DNA reads TGTGCCAGCAGCTCACTACAGGGGATCCGCAATGAGCAGTTCTTC. Translated: CASSSLQGIRNEQFF.

This clone was detected only a few times. This sequence joins TRBV13 and TRBJ2-1; 11 nucleotides agree with TRBD2. V shed 5 bases and J 4 bases; nucleotides not matched to a gene: 10. The CDR3 contains 17 residues. Germline CDR1 and CDR2: PRHDT and FYEKMQ (reference sequence). CDR3 nucleotide sequence: TGTGCCAGCAGCGGCCTTACTAGCGGGGGAAGGTACAATGAGCAGTTCTTC. Protein product: CASSGLTSGGRYNEQFF.

The gene calls are TRBV4-3 and TRBJ1-6, with a tentative D call TRBD1 (6 bases). The CDR3 totals 16 residues. Trimming took 0 bases from V and 7 from J, leaving 13 bases between them. Germline V gene data show CDR1 as LGHNA and CDR2 as YSLEER. CDR3 residues: CASSQELTGLNSPLHF. In nucleotides, the CDR3 is TGCGCCAGCAGCCAAGAACTGACAGGCTTAAATTCACCCCTCCACTTT.

The rearrangement links TRBV7-2 to TRBJ2-7; D is undetermined. This CDR3 has 16 amino acids. V lost 0 bases, J lost 2 bases, and 14 bases lay in between. Germline V CDR1 and CDR2: SGHTA, FQGNSA. The CDR3 DNA follows: TGTGCCAGCAGCTTAGCGGTCTCCCGGTCCACCTACGAGCAGTACTTC. This encodes CASSLAVSRSTYEQYF. Supplemented by reference TRBV7-2 and TRBJ2-7, the full variable domain reads GAGVSQSPSNKVTEKGKDVELRCDPISGHTALYWYRQSLGQGLEFLIYFQGNSAPDKSGLPSDRFSAERTGGSVSTLTIQRTQQEDSAVYLCASSLAVSRSTYEQYFGPGTRLTVT.

The rearrangement links TRBV5-1 to TRBJ2-7, with D possibly matching TRBD2 (6 bases). There are 15 residues in the CDR3. CDR1 is SGHRS and CDR2 is YFSETQ in the germline V gene. Trimming took 7 bases from V and 4 from J, leaving 21 bases between them. The chain's CDR3 is CASCEGGTTRYEQYF. The DNA of the CDR3 is TGCGCCAGCTGCGAGGGAGGAACGACTCGTTACGAGCAGTACTTC.

J is TRBJ2-7 and V is TRBV15; D is perhaps TRBD1 (6 bases). V gave up 0 bases and J gave up 0 bases, with 9 bases separating them. Per germline, CDR1 LNHNV and CDR2 YYDKDF (reference sequence). The CDR3 consists of 15 residues. Here the CDR3 DNA reads TGTGCCACCAGCAGAGAGACAGGTTCCTCCTACGAGCAGTACTTC. It translates to CATSRETGSSYEQYF.